This T cell receptor (beta chain) derives from a study of T cell changes during pregnancy in multiple sclerosis. With V trimmed by 5 bases and J by 3 bases, 8 bases remained unmatched. CDR3 length equals 17 residues. Looked up from germline, CDR1 is MNHEY and CDR2 is SMNVEV (reference sequence). Using immunoSEQ multiplex PCR, the repertoire was profiled, and TCRdb retains in-frame clones only, with some absent. This sample has tens of thousands of clones, with about 93% found just once. Sequences were derived from peripheral blood, sampled in the first trimester of pregnancy. This TCR was sampled from a female donor with multiple sclerosis, enrolled in a pregnancy study. The rearrangement joins TRBV27 to TRBJ2-3; 13 nucleotides line up with TRBD2. The CDR3 DNA is TGTGCCAGCAGTACTAGCGGGAGGGCTATTTCGACAGATACGCAGTATTTT. Protein: CASSTSGRAISTDTQYF.